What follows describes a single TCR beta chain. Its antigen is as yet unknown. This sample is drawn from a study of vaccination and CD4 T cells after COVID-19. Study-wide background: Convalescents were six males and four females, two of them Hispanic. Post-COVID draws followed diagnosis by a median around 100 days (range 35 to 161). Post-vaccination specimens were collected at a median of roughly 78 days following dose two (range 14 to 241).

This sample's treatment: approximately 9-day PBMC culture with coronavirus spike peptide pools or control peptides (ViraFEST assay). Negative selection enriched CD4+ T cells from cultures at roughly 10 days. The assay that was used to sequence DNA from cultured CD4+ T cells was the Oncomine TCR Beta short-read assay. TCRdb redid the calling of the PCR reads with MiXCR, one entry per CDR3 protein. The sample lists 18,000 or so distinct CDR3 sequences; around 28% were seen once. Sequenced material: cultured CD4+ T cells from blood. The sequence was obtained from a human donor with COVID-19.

The CDR3 sequence is CSARPSASGARNTEAFF. CDR3 in DNA: TGCAGTGCTAGACCCTCCGCGTCAGGGGCGAGGAACACTGAAGCTTTCTTT. This chain links TRBV20-1 with TRBJ1-1, with D tentatively TRBD1 (6 bases). CDR3 length: 17 residues. Germline values: CDR1 DFQATT, CDR2 SNEGSKA (reference sequence). V shed 2 bases and J shed 1 base, with 20 bases lying between them.